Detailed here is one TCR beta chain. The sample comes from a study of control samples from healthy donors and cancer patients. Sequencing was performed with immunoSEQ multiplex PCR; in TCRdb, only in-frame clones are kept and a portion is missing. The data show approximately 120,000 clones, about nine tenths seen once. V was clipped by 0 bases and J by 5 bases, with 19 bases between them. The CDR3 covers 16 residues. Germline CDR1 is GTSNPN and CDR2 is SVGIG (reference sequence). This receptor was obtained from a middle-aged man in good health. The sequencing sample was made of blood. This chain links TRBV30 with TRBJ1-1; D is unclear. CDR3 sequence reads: CAWSVSQDNLRTEAFF. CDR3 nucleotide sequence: TGTGCCTGGAGTGTATCGCAGGATAACTTGAGGACTGAAGCTTTCTTT.